The text below deals with one TCR beta chain. This specimen comes from a study of blood T cell repertoires in COVID-19. Study-level information: Collection of acute and convalescent COVID-19 samples took place in the United States, Italy and Spain.

Sequencing was performed with immunoSEQ multiplex PCR; in TCRdb, only in-frame clones are kept and a portion is missing. The data contain 65,000 to 85,000 clones, 60% to 85% of them seen just once; the ten biggest clones take up approximately 16%. V was pared by 2 bases and J by 5 bases, with 9 bases of the junction left unmatched. This CDR3 has 16 residues. Germline lookup yields CDR1 MNHEY and CDR2 SVGEGT. This sequence was found in a human donor in a cohort sampled during active COVID-19. The chain employs TRBV6-2 or TRBV6-3 and TRBJ2-1; 7 positions agree with TRBD2. The sequencing input was peripheral blood. Written as DNA, the CDR3 is TGTGCCAGCAGTTACACGGACGTAGCGGGCAACAATGAGCAGTTCTTC. This gives the protein CASSYTDVAGNNEQFF.